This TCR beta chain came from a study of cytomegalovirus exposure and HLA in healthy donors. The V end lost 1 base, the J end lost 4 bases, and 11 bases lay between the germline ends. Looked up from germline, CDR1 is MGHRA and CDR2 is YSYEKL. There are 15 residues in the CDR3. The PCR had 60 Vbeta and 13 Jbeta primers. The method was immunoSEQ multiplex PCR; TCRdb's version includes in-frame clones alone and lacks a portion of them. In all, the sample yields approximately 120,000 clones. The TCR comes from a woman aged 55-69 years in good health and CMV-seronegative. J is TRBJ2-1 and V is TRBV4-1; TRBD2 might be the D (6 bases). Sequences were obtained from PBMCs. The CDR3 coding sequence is TGCGCCAGCAGCCAAGCTCTAGCGCCGTACAATGAGCAGTTCTTC. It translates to CASSQALAPYNEQFF.